This T cell receptor beta chain derives from a study of T cells in Graves' hyperthyroidism and ophthalmopathy. Points from the study as a whole: Using 13 V-J features, a model discriminated ophthalmopathy from stable hyperthyroidism. Most thyroid clonotypes that were expanded above 0.001 also turned up in blood.

Clinical symptoms, serum thyroxine and TRAb, thyroid ultrasound and orbital computed tomography were used for the diagnoses. Amplification yielded TCR beta CDR3 regions, with RNA transcripts as the source. The study used the HTBI primer set for a first-round RT-PCR of the TCR CDR3. Each CDR3 protein is one row after TCRdb ran MiXCR on the multiplex PCR reads. Seen here are roughly 740,000 distinct CDR3 sequences, roughly 17% observed once, and the top ten hold around 7.7%. Trimming cost V 5 bases and J 2 bases; bases outside gene matches: 7. CDR1 is MDHEN, CDR2 SYDVKM, per germline. The CDR3 is 15 amino acids. Ten or more counts support this clonotype. Its target is unknown.

The chain links TRBV28 to TRBJ1-2, with 8 bases aligning to TRBD1. The sequence was obtained from a man between 18 and 35 years old with Graves' hyperthyroidism. Sequencing used blood. CDR3 amino acids: CASSLDRGRNYGYTF. CDR3 nucleotide sequence: TGTGCCAGCAGTCTCGACAGGGGTCGGAACTATGGCTACACCTTC.